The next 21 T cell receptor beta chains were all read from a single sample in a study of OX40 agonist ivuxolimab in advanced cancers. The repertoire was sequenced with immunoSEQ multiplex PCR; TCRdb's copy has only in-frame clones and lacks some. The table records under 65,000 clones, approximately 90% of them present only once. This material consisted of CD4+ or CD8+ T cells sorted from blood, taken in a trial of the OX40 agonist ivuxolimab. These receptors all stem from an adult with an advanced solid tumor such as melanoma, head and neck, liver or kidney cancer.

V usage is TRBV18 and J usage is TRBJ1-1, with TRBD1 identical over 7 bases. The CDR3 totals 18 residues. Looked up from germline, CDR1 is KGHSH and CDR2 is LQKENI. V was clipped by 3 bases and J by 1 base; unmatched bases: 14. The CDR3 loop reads CASSPYSPHGTENTEAFF. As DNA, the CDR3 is TGTGCCAGCTCACCTTACTCCCCCCATGGGACAGAGAACACTGAAGCTTTCTTT.

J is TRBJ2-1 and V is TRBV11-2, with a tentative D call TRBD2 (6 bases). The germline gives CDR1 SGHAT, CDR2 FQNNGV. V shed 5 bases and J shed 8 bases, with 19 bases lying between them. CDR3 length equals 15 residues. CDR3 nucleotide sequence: TGTGCCAGCAGCCCCCCGGGACTTCCCCGCCATGAGCAGTTCTTC. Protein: CASSPPGLPRHEQFF.

The chain's CDR3 is CASSVRAGYNEQFF. DNA for the CDR3: TGTGCCAGCAGCGTACGGGCGGGGTACAATGAGCAGTTCTTC. The V and J genes are TRBV9 and TRBJ2-1; D is perhaps TRBD2 (6 bases). The CDR3 loop spans 14 amino acids. CDR1 and CDR2 from the germline V gene are SGDLS and YYNGEE. V was trimmed by 1 base and J by 4 bases, leaving 9 bases between them.

CDR3 amino acids: CASSMGGNEQFF. The CDR3 DNA reads as TGTGCCAGTAGTATGGGGGGCAATGAGCAGTTCTTC. The chain recombines TRBV19 with TRBJ2-1, with D perhaps matching TRBD2 (6 bases). The length of the CDR3 is 12 residues. Germline V gives CDR1 LNHDA, CDR2 SQIVND (reference sequence). Trimming took off 3 bases at V and 6 bases at J, with 6 bases between the two ends.

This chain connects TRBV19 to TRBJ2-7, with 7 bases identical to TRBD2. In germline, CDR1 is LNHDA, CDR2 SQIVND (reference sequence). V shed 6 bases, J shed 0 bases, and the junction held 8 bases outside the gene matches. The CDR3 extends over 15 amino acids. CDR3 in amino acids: CASRPGTKSSYEQYF. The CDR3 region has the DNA TGTGCCAGTAGACCCGGGACTAAAAGCTCCTACGAGCAGTACTTC.

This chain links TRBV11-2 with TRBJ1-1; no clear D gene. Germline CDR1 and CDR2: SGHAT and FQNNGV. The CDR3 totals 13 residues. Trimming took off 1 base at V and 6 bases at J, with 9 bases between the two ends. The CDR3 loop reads CASSLVHNAEAFF. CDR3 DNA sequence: TGTGCCAGCAGCTTAGTTCATAACGCTGAAGCTTTCTTT.

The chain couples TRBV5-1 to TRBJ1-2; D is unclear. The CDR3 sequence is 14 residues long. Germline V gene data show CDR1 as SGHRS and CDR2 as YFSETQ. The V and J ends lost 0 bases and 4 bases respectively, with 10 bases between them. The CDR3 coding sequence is TGCGCCAGCAGCTTGGAGGCGGGAGGCTATGGCTACACCTTC. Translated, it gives CASSLEAGGYGYTF. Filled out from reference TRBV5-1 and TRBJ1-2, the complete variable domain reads KAGVTQTPRYLIKTRGQQVTLSCSPISGHRSVSWYQQTPGQGLQFLFEYFSETQRNKGNFPGRFSGRQFSNSRSEMNVSTLELGDSALYLCASSLEAGGYGYTFGSGTRLTVV.

CDR3 DNA sequence: TGTGCCAGCAGTTTGGGGGCCGGAGGTGGAACTGAAGCTTTCTTT. Translating gives CASSLGAGGGTEAFF. The chain couples TRBV27 to TRBJ1-1; perhaps TRBD1 as D (6 bases). The V end lost 3 bases, the J end lost 5 bases, and 16 bases lay between the germline ends. The CDR3 extends over 15 amino acids. Germline assignment: CDR1 MNHEY and CDR2 SMNVEV (reference sequence).

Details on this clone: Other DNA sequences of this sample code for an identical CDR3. In nucleotides, the CDR3 is TGTGCCAGCAGCTTAAGCTACGGGGAGCTGTTTTTT. As protein: CASSLSYGELFF. The V and J genes are TRBV11-3 and TRBJ2-2; D call uncertain. Germline lookup yields CDR1 SGHNT and CDR2 YENEEA. The CDR3 has 12 residues. V was clipped by 2 bases and J by 7 bases, with 5 bases between them.

CDR3 sequence reads: CASSLATHGGKLFF. Written as DNA, the CDR3 is TGTGCCAGCAGCTTGGCGACCCATGGGGGAAAACTGTTTTTT. V is TRBV5-6 and J is TRBJ1-4; D might be TRBD1 (5 bases). V was pared by 0 bases and J by 10 bases, with 13 bases between. In germline, CDR1 is SGHDT, CDR2 YYEEEE. The CDR3 is made up of 14 amino acids.

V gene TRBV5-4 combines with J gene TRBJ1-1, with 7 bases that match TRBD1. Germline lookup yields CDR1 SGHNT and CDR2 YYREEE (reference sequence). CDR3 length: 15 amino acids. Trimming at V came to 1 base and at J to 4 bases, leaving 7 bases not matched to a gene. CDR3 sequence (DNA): TGTGCCAGCAGCTTGTACGGCAGGGGGGGCACTGAAGCTTTCTTT. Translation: CASSLYGRGGTEAFF.

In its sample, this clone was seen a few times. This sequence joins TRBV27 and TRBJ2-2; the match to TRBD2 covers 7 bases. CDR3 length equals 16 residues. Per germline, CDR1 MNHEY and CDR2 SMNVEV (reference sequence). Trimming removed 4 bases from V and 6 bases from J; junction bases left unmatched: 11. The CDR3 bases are TGTGCCAGCAGTTCCCTCGGGACTATCGGGGCCGGGGAGCTGTTTTTT. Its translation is CASSSLGTIGAGELFF.

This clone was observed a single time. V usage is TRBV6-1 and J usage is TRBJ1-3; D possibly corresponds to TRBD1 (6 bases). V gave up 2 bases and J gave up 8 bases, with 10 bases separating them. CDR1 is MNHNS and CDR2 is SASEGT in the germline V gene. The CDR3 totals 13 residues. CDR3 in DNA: TGTGCCAGCAGTGAATGGGGGGCACACACCATATATTTT. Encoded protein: CASSEWGAHTIYF.

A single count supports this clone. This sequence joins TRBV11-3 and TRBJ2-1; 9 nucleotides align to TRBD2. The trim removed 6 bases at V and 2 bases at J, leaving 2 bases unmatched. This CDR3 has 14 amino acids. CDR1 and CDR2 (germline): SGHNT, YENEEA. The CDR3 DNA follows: TGTGCCAGCAGTAGCGGGAGAACCTACAATGAGCAGTTCTTC. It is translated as CASSSGRTYNEQFF.

In nucleotides, the CDR3 is TGTGCCAGCAGTTTAAAGCTGAACACTGAAGCTTTCTTT. It yields the protein CASSLKLNTEAFF. The chain carries TRBV27 and TRBJ1-1, with no clear D. Trimming stripped 2 bases from V and 0 bases from J, with 4 bases between. The V gene's germline CDR1 is MNHEY and CDR2 SMNVEV (reference sequence). CDR3 size: 13 residues.

Here the CDR3 DNA reads TGTGCCAGCAGGAGGGAAGGGAGGGACTATGGCTACACCTTC. Translation: CASRREGRDYGYTF. The chain is built from TRBV25-1 and TRBJ1-2; D unresolved. Trimming removed 6 bases at V and 3 bases at J, with 14 bases between. The germline V gene has CDR1 MGHDK and CDR2 SYGVNS. The CDR3 sequence is 14 residues long.

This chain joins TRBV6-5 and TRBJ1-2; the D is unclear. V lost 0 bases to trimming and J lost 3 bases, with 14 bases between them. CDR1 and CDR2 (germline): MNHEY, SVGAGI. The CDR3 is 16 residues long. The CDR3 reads CASSYSNRDLDYGYTF. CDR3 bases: TGTGCCAGCAGTTACTCGAATAGGGATCTCGACTATGGCTACACCTTC.

The CDR3 coding sequence is TGTGCCAGCAGTGAAGTGGAGCTTTCGGCCTACGAGCAGTACGTC. It yields the protein CASSEVELSAYEQYV. The chain carries TRBV2 and TRBJ2-7; D gene unclear. The length of the CDR3 is 15 residues. CDR1 SNHLY and CDR2 FYNNEI come from the germline V gene. Trimming left V 1 base short and J 2 bases short, with 12 bases between.

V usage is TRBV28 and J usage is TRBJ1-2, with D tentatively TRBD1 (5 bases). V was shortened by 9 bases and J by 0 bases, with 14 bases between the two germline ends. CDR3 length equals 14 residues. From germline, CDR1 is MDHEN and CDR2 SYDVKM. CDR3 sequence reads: CASSGPKANYGYTF. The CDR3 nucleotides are TGTGCCAGTTCGGGGCCGAAAGCTAACTATGGCTACACCTTC.

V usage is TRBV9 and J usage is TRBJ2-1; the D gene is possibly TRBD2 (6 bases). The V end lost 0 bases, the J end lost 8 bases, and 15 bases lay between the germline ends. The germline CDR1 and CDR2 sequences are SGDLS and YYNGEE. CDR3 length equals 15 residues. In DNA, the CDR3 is TGTGCCAGCAGCGTAGCCGGAGGGCCAACGTATGAGCAGTTCTTC. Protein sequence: CASSVAGGPTYEQFF.

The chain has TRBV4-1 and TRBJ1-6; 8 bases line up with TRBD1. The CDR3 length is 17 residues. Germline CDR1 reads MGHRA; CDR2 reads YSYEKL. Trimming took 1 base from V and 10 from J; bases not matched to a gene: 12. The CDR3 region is CASSQGLLRQGYSPLHF. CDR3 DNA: TGCGCCAGCAGCCAAGGCCTCCTAAGACAGGGGTACTCACCCCTCCACTTT.